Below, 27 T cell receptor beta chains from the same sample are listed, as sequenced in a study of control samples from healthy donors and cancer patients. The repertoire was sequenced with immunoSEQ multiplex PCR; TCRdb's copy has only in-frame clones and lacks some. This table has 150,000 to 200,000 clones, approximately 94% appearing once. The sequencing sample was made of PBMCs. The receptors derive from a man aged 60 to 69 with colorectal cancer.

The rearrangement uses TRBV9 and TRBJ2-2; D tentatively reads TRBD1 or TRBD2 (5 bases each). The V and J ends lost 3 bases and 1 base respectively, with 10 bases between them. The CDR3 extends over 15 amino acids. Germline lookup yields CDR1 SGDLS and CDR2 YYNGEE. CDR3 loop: CASSGGRGNTGELFF. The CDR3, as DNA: TGTGCCAGCAGCGGGGGGAGAGGGAACACCGGGGAGCTGTTTTTT. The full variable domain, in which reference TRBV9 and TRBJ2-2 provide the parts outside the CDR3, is DSGVTQTPKHLITATGQRVTLRCSPRSGDLSVYWYQQSLDQGLQFLIQYYNGEERAKGNILERFSAQQFPDLHSELNLSSLELGDSALYFCASSGGRGNTGELFFGEGSRLTVL.

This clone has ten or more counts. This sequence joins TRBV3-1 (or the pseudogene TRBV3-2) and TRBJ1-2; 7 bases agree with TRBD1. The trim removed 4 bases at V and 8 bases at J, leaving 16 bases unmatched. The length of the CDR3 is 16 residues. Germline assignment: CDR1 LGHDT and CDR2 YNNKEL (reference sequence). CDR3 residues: CASSPGQILLEGGYTF. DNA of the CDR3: TGTGCCAGCAGCCCGGGACAGATTCTCTTAGAGGGCGGCTACACCTTC.

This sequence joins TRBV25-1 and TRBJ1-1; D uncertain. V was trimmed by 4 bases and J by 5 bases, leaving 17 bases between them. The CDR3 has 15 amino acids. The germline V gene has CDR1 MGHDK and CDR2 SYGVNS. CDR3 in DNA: TGTGCCAGCAGTGCAGGAGGGTTCCAGTGGACTGAAGCTTTCTTT. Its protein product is CASSAGGFQWTEAFF.

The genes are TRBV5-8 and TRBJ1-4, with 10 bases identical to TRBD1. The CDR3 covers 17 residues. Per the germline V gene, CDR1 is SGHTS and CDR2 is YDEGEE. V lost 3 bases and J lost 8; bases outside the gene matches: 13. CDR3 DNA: TGTGCCAGCAGCTACCGGACAGGGGGTGGCCTAGGAGAAAAACTGTTTTTT. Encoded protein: CASSYRTGGGLGEKLFF.

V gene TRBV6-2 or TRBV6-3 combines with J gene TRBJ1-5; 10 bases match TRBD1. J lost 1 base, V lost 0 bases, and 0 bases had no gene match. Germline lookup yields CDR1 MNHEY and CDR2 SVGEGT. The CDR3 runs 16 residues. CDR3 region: CASSYSDRGSNQPQHF. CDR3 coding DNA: TGTGCCAGCAGTTACTCGGACAGGGGGAGCAATCAGCCCCAGCATTTT.

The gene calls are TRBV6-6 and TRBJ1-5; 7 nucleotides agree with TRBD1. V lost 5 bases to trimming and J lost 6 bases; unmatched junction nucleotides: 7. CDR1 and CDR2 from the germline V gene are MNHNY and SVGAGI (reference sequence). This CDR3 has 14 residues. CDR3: CASSARGVGQPQHF. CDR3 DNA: TGTGCCAGCAGTGCCAGGGGGGTAGGTCAGCCCCAGCATTTT.

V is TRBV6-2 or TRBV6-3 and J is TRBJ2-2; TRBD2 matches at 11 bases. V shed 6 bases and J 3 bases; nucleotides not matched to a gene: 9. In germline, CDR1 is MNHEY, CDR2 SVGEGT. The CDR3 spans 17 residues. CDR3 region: CASSTLAGVVYTGELFF. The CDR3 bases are TGTGCCAGCAGCACACTAGCGGGGGTGGTGTACACCGGGGAGCTGTTTTTT.

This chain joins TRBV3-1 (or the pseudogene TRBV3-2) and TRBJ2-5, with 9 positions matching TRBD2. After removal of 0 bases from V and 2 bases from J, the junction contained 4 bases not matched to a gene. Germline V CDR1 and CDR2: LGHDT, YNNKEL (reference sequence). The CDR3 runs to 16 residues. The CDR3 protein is CASSQELAGLQETQYF. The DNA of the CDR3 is TGTGCCAGCAGCCAAGAGCTAGCGGGGTTGCAAGAGACCCAGTACTTC.

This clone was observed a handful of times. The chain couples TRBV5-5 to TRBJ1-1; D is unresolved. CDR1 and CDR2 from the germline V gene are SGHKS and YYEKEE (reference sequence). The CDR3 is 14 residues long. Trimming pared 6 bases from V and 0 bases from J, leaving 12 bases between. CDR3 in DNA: TGTGCCAGCACCCTATTCCAAATGAACACTGAAGCTTTCTTT. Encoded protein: CASTLFQMNTEAFF.

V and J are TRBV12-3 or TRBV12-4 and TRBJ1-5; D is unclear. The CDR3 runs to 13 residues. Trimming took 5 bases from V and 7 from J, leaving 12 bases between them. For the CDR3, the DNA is TGTGCCAGCAGTCCTGGAGCTCGACAGCCCCAGCATTTT. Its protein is CASSPGARQPQHF.

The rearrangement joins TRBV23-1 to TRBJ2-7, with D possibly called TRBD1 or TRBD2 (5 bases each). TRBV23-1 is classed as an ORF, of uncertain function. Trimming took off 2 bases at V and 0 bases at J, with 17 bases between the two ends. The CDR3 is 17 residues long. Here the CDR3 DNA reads TGCGCCAGCAGTCAACTCCCGGGACCTAGGAGCTCCTACGAGCAGTACTTC. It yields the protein CASSQLPGPRSSYEQYF.

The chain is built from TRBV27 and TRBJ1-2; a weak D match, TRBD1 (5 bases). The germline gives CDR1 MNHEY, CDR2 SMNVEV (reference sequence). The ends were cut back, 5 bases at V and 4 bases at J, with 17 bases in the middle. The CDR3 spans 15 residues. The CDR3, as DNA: TGTGCCAGCAGTCCATCGCAGGGTTGGGGCTATGGCTACACCTTC. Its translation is CASSPSQGWGYGYTF.

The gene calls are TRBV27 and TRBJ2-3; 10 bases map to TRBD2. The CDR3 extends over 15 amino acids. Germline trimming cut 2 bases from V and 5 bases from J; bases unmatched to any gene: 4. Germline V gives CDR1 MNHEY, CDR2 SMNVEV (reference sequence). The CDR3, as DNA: TGTGCCAGCAGTTTAGGAGCGGGGGGGCTAGATACGCAGTATTTT. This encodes CASSLGAGGLDTQYF.

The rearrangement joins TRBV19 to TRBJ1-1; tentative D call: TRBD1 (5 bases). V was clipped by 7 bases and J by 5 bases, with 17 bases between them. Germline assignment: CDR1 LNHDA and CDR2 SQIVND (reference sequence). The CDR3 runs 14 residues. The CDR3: CASTVGGGRTEAFF. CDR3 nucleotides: TGTGCCAGTACCGTGGGGGGGGGTCGGACTGAAGCTTTCTTT.

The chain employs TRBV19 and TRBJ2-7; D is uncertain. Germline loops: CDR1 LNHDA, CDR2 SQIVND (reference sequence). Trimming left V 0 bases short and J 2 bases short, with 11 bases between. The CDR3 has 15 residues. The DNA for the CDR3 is TGTGCCAGTAGTATAGATCTAGGCGGAACCTACGAGCAGTACTTC. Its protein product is CASSIDLGGTYEQYF.

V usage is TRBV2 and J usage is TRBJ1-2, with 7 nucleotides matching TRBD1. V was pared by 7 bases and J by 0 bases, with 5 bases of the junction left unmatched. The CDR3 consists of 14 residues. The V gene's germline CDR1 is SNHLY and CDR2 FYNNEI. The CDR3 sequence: CASTGQVANYGYTF. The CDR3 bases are TGTGCCAGCACTGGACAGGTTGCTAACTATGGCTACACCTTC.

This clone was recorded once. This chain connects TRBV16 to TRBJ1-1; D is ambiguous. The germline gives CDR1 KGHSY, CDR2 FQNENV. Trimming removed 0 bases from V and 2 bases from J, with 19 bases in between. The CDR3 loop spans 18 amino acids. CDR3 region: CASSQSILPGMINTEAFF. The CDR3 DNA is TGTGCCAGCAGCCAATCGATTCTCCCAGGTATGATTAACACTGAAGCTTTCTTT.

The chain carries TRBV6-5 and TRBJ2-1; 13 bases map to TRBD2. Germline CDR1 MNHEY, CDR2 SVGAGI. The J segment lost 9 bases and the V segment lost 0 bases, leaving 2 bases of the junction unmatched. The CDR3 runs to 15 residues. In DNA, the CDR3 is TGTGCCAGCAGTTACTCGGGACTAGCGGGGCCTGAGCAGTTCTTC. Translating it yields CASSYSGLAGPEQFF.

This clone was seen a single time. CDR3 amino acids: CAWSLDVTRDGHYGYTF. CDR3 bases: TGTGCCTGGAGCCTAGACGTAACACGGGATGGGCACTATGGCTACACCTTC. J is TRBJ1-2 and V is TRBV30, with unresolved D. The CDR3 consists of 17 residues. V gave up 3 bases and J gave up 3 bases, with 23 bases separating them. CDR1 and CDR2 (germline): GTSNPN, SVGIG (reference sequence). Complete variable domain (other parts from reference TRBV30 and TRBJ1-2): SQTIHQWPATLVQPVGSPLSLECTVEGTSNPNLYWYRQAAGRGLQLLFYSVGIGQISSEVPQNLSASRPQDRQFILSSKKLLLSDSGFYLCAWSLDVTRDGHYGYTFGSGTRLTVV.

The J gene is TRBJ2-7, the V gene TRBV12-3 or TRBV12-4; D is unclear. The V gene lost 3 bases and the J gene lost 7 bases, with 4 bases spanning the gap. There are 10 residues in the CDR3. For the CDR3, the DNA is TGTGCCAGCAGTTTGATAGAGCAGTACTTC. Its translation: CASSLIEQYF.

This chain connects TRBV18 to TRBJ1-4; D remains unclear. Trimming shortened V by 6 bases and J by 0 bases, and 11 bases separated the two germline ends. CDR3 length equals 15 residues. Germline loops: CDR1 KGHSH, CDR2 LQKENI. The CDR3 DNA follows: TGTGCCAGCTCGTACAGTGACGCAACTAATGAAAAACTGTTTTTT. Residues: CASSYSDATNEKLFF.

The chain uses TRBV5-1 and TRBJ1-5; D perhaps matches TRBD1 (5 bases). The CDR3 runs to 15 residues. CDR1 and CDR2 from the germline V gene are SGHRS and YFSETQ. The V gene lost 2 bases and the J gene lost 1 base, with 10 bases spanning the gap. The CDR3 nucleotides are TGCGCCAGCAGCTTATCGGCAGGGAGCAATCAGCCCCAGCATTTT. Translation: CASSLSAGSNQPQHF.

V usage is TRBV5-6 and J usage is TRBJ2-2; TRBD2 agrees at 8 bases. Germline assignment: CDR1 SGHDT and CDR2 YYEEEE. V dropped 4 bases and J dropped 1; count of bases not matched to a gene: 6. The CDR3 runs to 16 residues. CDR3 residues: CASSLPAGGNTGELFF. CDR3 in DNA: TGTGCCAGCAGCCTTCCCGCGGGGGGGAACACCGGGGAGCTGTTTTTT.

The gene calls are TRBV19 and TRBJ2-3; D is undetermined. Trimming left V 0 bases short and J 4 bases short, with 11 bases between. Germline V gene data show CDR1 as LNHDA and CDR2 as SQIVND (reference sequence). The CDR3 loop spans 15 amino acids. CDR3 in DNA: TGTGCCAGTAGTATAGACCCTAGTAGGTCAGATACGCAGTATTTT. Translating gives CASSIDPSRSDTQYF.

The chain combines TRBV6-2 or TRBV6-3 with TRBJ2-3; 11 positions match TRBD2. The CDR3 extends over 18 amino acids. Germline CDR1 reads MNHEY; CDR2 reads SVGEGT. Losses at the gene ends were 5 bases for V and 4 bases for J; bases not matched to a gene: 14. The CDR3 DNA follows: TGTGCCAGCAGTAGGACTAGCGGGCCGGTCCTAGGTCCAGATACGCAGTATTTT. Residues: CASSRTSGPVLGPDTQYF.

CDR3 bases: TGTGCCAGCAGCCAAGGAGACAGGGGATCCGAGACCCAGTACTTC. It is translated as CASSQGDRGSETQYF. V gene TRBV4-2 combines with J gene TRBJ2-5; TRBD1 agrees at 8 bases. The CDR3 spans 15 residues. Looked up from germline, CDR1 is LGHNA and CDR2 is YNFKEQ. The ends lost 1 base at V and 5 bases at J; junction bases unmatched: 6.

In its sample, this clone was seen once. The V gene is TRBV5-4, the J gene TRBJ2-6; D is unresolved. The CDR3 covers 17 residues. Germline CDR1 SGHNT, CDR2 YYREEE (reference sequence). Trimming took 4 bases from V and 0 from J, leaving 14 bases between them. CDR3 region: CASSPGPTSSGANVLTF. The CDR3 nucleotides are TGTGCCAGCAGCCCAGGACCGACCAGCTCTGGGGCCAACGTCCTGACTTTC.